A single sample is the source of the 29 T cell receptor beta chains below, sequenced in a study of TET2 disruption in CD19-targeted CAR T cells. This sample's treatment: autologous CTL019 cells: CD19 CAR with 4-1BB and CD3 zeta domains. The assay was immunoSEQ multiplex PCR, and TCRdb's table has in-frame clones only and misses some. Recorded here are under 30,000 clones; the top ten clones represent approximately 2%. No antigen is known for these receptors. This sample comprised CD8- CAR+ T cells sorted from cultured blood T cells, obtained for CD19 CAR T cell therapy. Noted subset: CD8-negative CAR-positive T cells from the infusion product. The source of these receptors is a man in his 70s with chronic lymphocytic leukemia.

As to this clone: The CDR3 end falls 3 residues outside the read, so it is completed with the germline J gene. The same CDR3 also results from other DNA sequences found in this sample. The chain has TRBV20-1 and TRBJ1-1; unclear D gene. The germline V gene encodes CDR1 DFQATT and CDR2 SNEGSKA (reference sequence). The CDR3 spans 11 residues. Deletions cut 5 bases from V and 1 base from J, with 5 bases between. CDR3 DNA, as far as it was read: TGCAGTGCTGGCCAGAACACTGAA. It translates to CSAGQNTE. The CDR3 reads in full as CSAGQNTEAFF.

With regard to this clone: The read ends 3 residues before the CDR3 terminus; that terminus is restored from the germline J gene. V and J are TRBV12-3 or TRBV12-4 and TRBJ2-7; 8 bases agree with TRBD1. Unmatched junction bases numbered 12, after V lost 6 bases and J lost 2 bases. This CDR3 contains 16 residues. Here the CDR3 reads CASSSGIRQGTYEQYF. The CDR3 DNA, read in part, is TGTGCCAGCAGCTCCGGAATTAGACAGGGGACCTACGAG.

On this clone: The read ends 3 residues before the CDR3 terminus; that terminus is restored from the germline J gene. V gene TRBV6-1 combines with J gene TRBJ2-3; D perhaps matches TRBD1 (6 bases). V lost 2 bases, J lost 0 bases, and 15 bases lay in between. The CDR3 runs 17 residues. The germline V gene has CDR1 MNHNS and CDR2 SASEGT. This chain's CDR3 is CASSERRTAISTDTQYF. The part of the CDR3 DNA that was read is TGTGCCAGCAGTGAAAGAAGGACAGCGATAAGCACAGATACG.

Concerning this clone: Coverage ceases 3 residues before the CDR3 finishes, and the germline J gene fills in the end. The chain joins TRBV28 to TRBJ1-6, with D maybe TRBD1 (5 bases). Germline V gives CDR1 MDHEN, CDR2 SYDVKM. Trimming shortened V by 6 bases and J by 7 bases, and 16 bases separated the two germline ends. This CDR3 has 15 amino acids. CDR3 region: CASSPWGLQNSPLHF. The part of the CDR3 DNA that was read is TGTGCCAGCAGCCCCTGGGGACTGCAAAATTCACCC.

About this clone itself: Read data end 3 residues before the CDR3 end; the end is taken from the germline J gene. V usage is TRBV6-2 or TRBV6-3 and J usage is TRBJ2-1; weak D call: TRBD2 (6 bases). CDR3 length equals 12 residues. The germline CDR1 and CDR2 sequences are MNHEY and SVGEGT. V was trimmed by 6 bases and J by 9 bases, leaving 12 bases between them. CDR3 bases read: TGTGCCAGCAGCTGGGACTTACCTGAG. Translated, it gives CASSWDLPE. In full, the CDR3 is CASSWDLPEQFF.

On this clone: Read data end 3 residues before the CDR3 end; the end is taken from the germline J gene. The V gene is TRBV6-1, the J gene TRBJ2-4; no clear D. CDR1 and CDR2 from the germline V gene are MNHNS and SASEGT. The CDR3 is made up of 13 amino acids. The part of the CDR3 DNA that was read is TGTGCCAGCAGTGAATCGTATTTCAAAGGT. Amino acid sequence: CASSESYFKG. The full CDR3 protein is CASSESYFKGQYF.

With respect to this clone: The read is 3 residues too short to cover the CDR3 end, so that end is filled in from the germline J gene. The V gene is TRBV2, the J gene TRBJ2-7, with 9 nucleotides matching TRBD2. J gave up 5 bases and V 0 bases, and 11 bases lay outside the gene matches. CDR3 length: 17 residues. Germline V gene sequence: CDR1 SNHLY, CDR2 FYNNEI. The covered CDR3 bases are TGTGCCAGCAGTGAAGCGCAGGGTAGCGGGGGATTGAACGAG. Translation gives CASSEAQGSGGLNE. The whole CDR3 protein is CASSEAQGSGGLNEQYF.

On this clone itself: The DNA ends 3 residues before the CDR3 does, and the rest of the CDR3 is filled in from the germline J gene. The chain combines TRBV30 with TRBJ2-2; 12 bases fit TRBD2. The CDR3 spans 19 residues. CDR1 is GTSNPN and CDR2 is SVGIG in the germline V gene (reference sequence). V lost 0 bases, J lost 3 bases, and 11 bases stayed unmatched. CDR3 bases read: TGTGCCTGGAGTGTACGGACTAGCGGGGCTACCTGGGACACCGGGGAG. It translates to CAWSVRTSGATWDTGE. The whole CDR3 reads CAWSVRTSGATWDTGELFF.

Notes on this clone: Sequencing ends 3 residues short of the CDR3 end; the germline J gene provides the rest. J is TRBJ2-5 and V is TRBV11-2; 8 bases agree with TRBD1. There are 15 residues in the CDR3. With V trimmed by 6 bases and J by 5 bases, 11 bases remained unmatched. Germline V gene data show CDR1 as SGHAT and CDR2 as FQNNGV. The CDR3 reads CASRREGAGGETQYF. Incomplete CDR3 DNA: TGTGCCAGCAGACGCGAGGGGGCAGGGGGCGAGACC. Drawing the rest from reference TRBV11-2 and TRBJ2-5, the complete variable domain is EAGVAQSPRYKIIEKRQSVAFWCNPISGHATLYWYQQILGQGPKLLIQFQNNGVVDDSQLPKDRFSAERLKGVDSTLKIQPAKLEDSAVYLCASRREGAGGETQYFGPGTRLLVL.

For this clone: The read halts 3 residues ahead of the CDR3 end, with the missing end drawn from the germline J gene. J is TRBJ1-4 and V is TRBV19, with unresolved D. Germline CDR1 and CDR2: LNHDA and SQIVND (reference sequence). V was clipped by 7 bases and J by 0 bases, with 21 bases between them. The CDR3 runs 18 residues. CDR3 bases read: TGTGCCAGTACCCAGACATGGTCTAAAGGCACAACTAATGAAAAA. It is translated as CASTQTWSKGTTNEK. The full CDR3 protein reads CASTQTWSKGTTNEKLFF.

By frequency, this clone is medium-sized. The sequence runs out 3 residues before the end of the CDR3; the remainder is reconstructed from the germline J gene. V usage is TRBV18 and J usage is TRBJ2-3; 9 nucleotides line up with TRBD1. Germline lookup yields CDR1 KGHSH and CDR2 LQKENI. J was trimmed by 1 base and V by 3 bases; bases with no gene match: 5. This CDR3 has 16 amino acids. CDR3 bases read: TGTGCCAGCTCACCGGGACAGGGAAAAGGCACAGATACG. The encoded protein is CASSPGQGKGTDT. The full CDR3 protein reads CASSPGQGKGTDTQYF.

As concerns this clone: Read sequence stops 3 residues before the CDR3 end, and the germline J gene provides the missing end. The chain joins TRBV11-2 to TRBJ2-2, with no clear D. The CDR3 has 15 residues. Germline CDR1 and CDR2: SGHAT and FQNNGV. Trimming took 6 bases from V and 0 from J, leaving 11 bases between them. The CDR3 region is CASRINPANTGELFF. Incomplete CDR3 DNA: TGTGCCAGCAGGATTAACCCAGCGAACACCGGGGAG.

For this clone: An end of the junction differs from the germline gene, which may be a read error. Sequencing ends 3 residues short of the CDR3 end; the germline J gene provides the rest. The V call is TRBV5-6, the J call TRBJ1-1; D not resolved. The CDR3 has 11 amino acids. Germline values: CDR1 SGHDT, CDR2 YYEEEE. CDR3 in amino acids: CASSLNSEAFF. CDR3 DNA, as far as it was read: TGTGCCAGCAGCTTGAACAGTGAA.

As concerns this clone: Sequencing ends 3 residues short of the CDR3 end; the germline J gene provides the rest. V and J are TRBV29-1 and TRBJ2-4; tentatively, D is TRBD2 (5 bases). The CDR3 extends over 13 amino acids. Germline values: CDR1 SQVTM, CDR2 ANQGSEA. CDR3 DNA, as far as it was read: TGCAGCGCCTTACCTACTAGTTCGAAGACT. Its protein is CSALPTSSKT. The full CDR3 is CSALPTSSKTQYF.

Note on this clone: The read falls 3 residues short of the CDR3 end, and the missing part is taken from the germline J gene. The chain couples TRBV24-1 to TRBJ2-3; tentatively, D is TRBD1 (6 bases). This CDR3 has 14 amino acids. Germline values: CDR1 KGHDR, CDR2 SFDVKD. The V gene lost 4 bases and the J gene lost 1 base, with 8 bases spanning the gap. CDR3 protein: CATSDRTGTDTQYF. The covered CDR3 bases are TGTGCCACCAGTGACAGGACAGGCACAGATACG.

Worth noting for this clone: From the germline J gene comes the end of the CDR3, since the read stops 3 residues before it. V and J are TRBV20-1 and TRBJ1-2, with TRBD1 as a possible D gene (6 bases). CDR1 is DFQATT and CDR2 is SNEGSKA in the germline V gene (reference sequence). CDR3 length: 16 residues. Trimming removed 7 bases from V and 3 bases from J, with 24 bases in between. CDR3 in amino acids: CSVSTRSGGRDYGYTF. The CDR3 bases that were read are TGCAGTGTTTCTACACGGTCGGGGGGCAGGGACTATGGC.

Of note for this clone: The read comes to an end 3 residues before the CDR3 does, leaving the germline J gene to fill in the end. The rearrangement links TRBV20-1 to TRBJ1-2; D not resolved. The germline V gene encodes CDR1 DFQATT and CDR2 SNEGSKA (reference sequence). The CDR3 length is 13 residues. Partial CDR3 DNA: TGCAGTGCTAAAGATGGGCCTGGTGGCGGC. This encodes CSAKDGPGGG. The full CDR3 sequence reads CSAKDGPGGGYTF.

About this clone: The read stops 3 residues short of the end of the CDR3; the missing end is completed from the germline J gene. The chain is built from TRBV20-1 and TRBJ2-7; TRBD1 agrees at 8 bases. Germline CDR1 and CDR2: DFQATT and SNEGSKA (reference sequence). V dropped 3 bases and J dropped 2; count of bases not matched to a gene: 9. This CDR3 has 15 amino acids. The covered CDR3 bases are TGCAGTGCTAGCCCCGGGACAGGAACCACCTACGAG. Encoded protein: CSASPGTGTTYE. The whole CDR3 region reads CSASPGTGTTYEQYF.

With regard to this clone: The read terminates 3 residues before the CDR3 end, so the remaining end is supplied by the germline J gene. This chain links TRBV19 with TRBJ1-5; 9 bases line up with TRBD1. V gave up 4 bases and J gave up 1 base; unmatched junction bases: 5. There are 16 residues in the CDR3. CDR1 and CDR2 (germline): LNHDA, SQIVND (reference sequence). CDR3 DNA (partial): TGTGCCAGTAGTACATCGGACAGGGGAAGCAATCAGCCC. Protein product: CASSTSDRGSNQP. From start to end, the CDR3 is CASSTSDRGSNQPQHF.

Note on this clone: The read finishes 3 residues shy of the CDR3 end, and the germline J gene is used to complete it. The genes are TRBV7-9 and TRBJ1-1; TRBD1 might be the D (5 bases). The CDR3 runs to 15 residues. Germline CDR1 SEHNR, CDR2 FQNEAQ (reference sequence). V shed 5 bases and J shed 4 bases, with 17 bases lying between them. The CDR3 DNA, read in part, is TGTGCCAGCAGCCACGCAGGGAATGAGGGCACTGAA. It translates to CASSHAGNEGTE. The entire CDR3 reads CASSHAGNEGTEAFF.

Regarding this clone: The DNA ends 3 residues before the CDR3 does, and the rest of the CDR3 is filled in from the germline J gene. The identical CDR3 is also encoded by other nucleotide sequences in the sample. The chain has TRBV18 and TRBJ1-2; D not certain. This CDR3 has 15 amino acids. Germline V gene lookup returns CDR1 KGHSH and CDR2 LQKENI. The sequenced part of the CDR3 DNA is TGTGCCAGCTCACCGTCCCAGGAGAGCTCCTACGAC. Its translation is CASSPSQESSYD. Given in full, the CDR3 is CASSPSQESSYDYTF.

On this clone: Read coverage stops 3 residues before the CDR3 terminus; the germline J gene supplies the remainder. The chain couples TRBV10-2 to TRBJ1-4; no clear D. The CDR3 totals 13 residues. CDR1 and CDR2 from the germline V gene are WSHSY and SAAADI. The CDR3 DNA, read in part, is TGCGCCAGCAGTAGTGCCTCCGGTTCACCA. This encodes CASSSASGSP. The whole CDR3 region reads CASSSASGSPLFF.

To note about this clone: The read ends 3 residues early relative to the CDR3; the germline J gene fills the gap. This same CDR3 is encoded by further DNA sequences in the sample. The rearrangement uses TRBV7-3 and TRBJ1-2; possible D gene TRBD1, 6 bases. CDR1 and CDR2 (germline): SGHTA, FQGTGA. This CDR3 region has 16 residues. The CDR3 loop is CASSLTGGSSYNDYTF. Partial CDR3 DNA: TGTGCCAGCAGCCTTACGGGGGGCAGCTCCTACAATGAC.

Concerning this clone itself: The sequence runs out 3 residues before the end of the CDR3; the remainder is reconstructed from the germline J gene. The rearrangement links TRBV18 to TRBJ1-2; 7 nucleotides agree with TRBD1. The CDR3 extends over 14 amino acids. The germline V gene encodes CDR1 KGHSH and CDR2 LQKENI. The sequenced CDR3 bases are TGTGCCAGCTCACCGGGGACAGCCTACGTGGAC. It yields the protein CASSPGTAYVD. The whole CDR3 sequence is CASSPGTAYVDYTF.

Of note for this clone: The read ends 3 residues before the CDR3 terminus; that terminus is restored from the germline J gene. The chain joins TRBV20-1 to TRBJ2-2, with D possibly being TRBD2 (6 bases). Deletions cut 4 bases from V and 2 bases from J, with 14 bases between. The CDR3 loop spans 15 amino acids. CDR1 DFQATT and CDR2 SNEGSKA come from the germline V gene (reference sequence). The CDR3 bases that were read are TGCAGTGCTAACCTGGCGGGGAGTAACACCGGGGAG. Amino acids: CSANLAGSNTGE. The full CDR3 protein reads CSANLAGSNTGELFF.

A word on this clone: The read ends 3 residues early relative to the CDR3; the germline J gene fills the gap. This CDR3 is also generated by other DNA sequences in the sample. The chain has TRBV7-9 and TRBJ1-2; tentatively, D is TRBD1 (5 bases). This CDR3 is 13 amino acids long. CDR1 is SEHNR and CDR2 is FQNEAQ in the germline V gene (reference sequence). The CDR3: CASSLGLSYDYTF. The CDR3 DNA, read in part, is TGTGCCAGCAGCTTGGGACTCAGCTACGAC.

The CDR3 region is CSAEPYTEAFF. The covered CDR3 bases are TGCAGTGCTGAGCCATACACTGAA. The chain joins TRBV20-1 to TRBJ1-1, with no clear D. The read falls 3 residues short of the CDR3 end, and the missing part is taken from the germline J gene. CDR3 size: 11 residues. Germline values: CDR1 DFQATT, CDR2 SNEGSKA (reference sequence). Trimming shortened V by 5 bases and J by 3 bases, and 7 bases separated the two germline ends.

About this clone itself: The sequence runs out 3 residues before the end of the CDR3; the remainder is reconstructed from the germline J gene. The chain is built from TRBV7-2 and TRBJ2-2; a weak D match, TRBD1 (6 bases). This CDR3 spans 15 amino acids. The germline V gene has CDR1 SGHTA and CDR2 FQGNSA. V was cut by 2 bases and J by 1 base, with 8 bases left in between. The DNA read from the CDR3 is TGTGCCAGCAGCTTACGACAGGTGAACACCGGGGAG. Translating gives CASSLRQVNTGE. The complete CDR3 protein is CASSLRQVNTGELFF.

Remarks on this clone: The junction does not match germline at one end; this may be a read error. The missing CDR3 end, 3 residues past where the read stops, is filled in from the germline J gene. The sample contains more than one DNA sequence encoding this CDR3. The chain carries TRBV5-6 and TRBJ1-2, with D possibly matching TRBD1 (6 bases). The CDR3 extends over 15 amino acids. CDR1 SGHDT and CDR2 YYEEEE come from the germline V gene. CDR3: CASSLGDTGNYGYTF. Incomplete CDR3 DNA: TGTGCCAGCAGCTTGGGGGATACAGGGAACTATGGT. Combining the CDR3 with reference TRBV5-6 and TRBJ1-2 gives the whole variable domain DAGVTQSPTHLIKTRGQQVTLRCSPKSGHDTVSWYQQALGQGPQFIFQYYEEEERQRGNFPDRFSGHQFPNYSSELNVNALLLGDSALYLCASSLGDTGNYGYTFGSGTRLTVV.